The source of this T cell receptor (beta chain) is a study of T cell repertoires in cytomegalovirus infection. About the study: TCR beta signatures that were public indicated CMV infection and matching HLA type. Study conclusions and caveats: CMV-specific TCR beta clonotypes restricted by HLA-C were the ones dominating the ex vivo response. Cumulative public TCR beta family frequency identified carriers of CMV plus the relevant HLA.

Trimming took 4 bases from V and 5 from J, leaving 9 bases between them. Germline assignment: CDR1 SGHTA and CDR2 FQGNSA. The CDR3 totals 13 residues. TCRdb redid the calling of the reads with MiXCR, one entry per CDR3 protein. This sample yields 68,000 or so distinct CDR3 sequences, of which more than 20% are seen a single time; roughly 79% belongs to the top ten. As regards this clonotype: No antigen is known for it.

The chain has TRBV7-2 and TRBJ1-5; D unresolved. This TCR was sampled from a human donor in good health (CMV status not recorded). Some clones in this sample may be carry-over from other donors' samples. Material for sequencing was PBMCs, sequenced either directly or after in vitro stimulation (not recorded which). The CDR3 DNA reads TGTGCCAGCAGCTCCTTTAGGGATCAGCCCCAGCATTTT. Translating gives CASSSFRDQPQHF.